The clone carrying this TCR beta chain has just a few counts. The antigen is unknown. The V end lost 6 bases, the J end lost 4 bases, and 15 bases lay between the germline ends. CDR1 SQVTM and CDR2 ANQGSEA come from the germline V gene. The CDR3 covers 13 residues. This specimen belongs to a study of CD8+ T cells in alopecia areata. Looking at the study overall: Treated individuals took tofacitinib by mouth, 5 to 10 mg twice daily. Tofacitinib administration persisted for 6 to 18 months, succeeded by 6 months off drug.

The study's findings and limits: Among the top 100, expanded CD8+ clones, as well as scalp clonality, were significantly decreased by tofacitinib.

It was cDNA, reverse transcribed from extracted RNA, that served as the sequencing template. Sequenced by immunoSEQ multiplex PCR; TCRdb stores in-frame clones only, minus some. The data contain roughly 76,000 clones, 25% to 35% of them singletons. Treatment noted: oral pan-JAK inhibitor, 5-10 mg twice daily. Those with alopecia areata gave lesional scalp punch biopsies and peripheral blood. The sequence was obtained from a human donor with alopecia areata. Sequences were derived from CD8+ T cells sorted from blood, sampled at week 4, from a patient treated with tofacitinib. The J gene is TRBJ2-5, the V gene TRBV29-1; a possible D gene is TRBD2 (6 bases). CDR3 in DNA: TGCAGCGTGCGGGACCCGGAGGGAGAGACCCAGTACTTC. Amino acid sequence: CSVRDPEGETQYF.